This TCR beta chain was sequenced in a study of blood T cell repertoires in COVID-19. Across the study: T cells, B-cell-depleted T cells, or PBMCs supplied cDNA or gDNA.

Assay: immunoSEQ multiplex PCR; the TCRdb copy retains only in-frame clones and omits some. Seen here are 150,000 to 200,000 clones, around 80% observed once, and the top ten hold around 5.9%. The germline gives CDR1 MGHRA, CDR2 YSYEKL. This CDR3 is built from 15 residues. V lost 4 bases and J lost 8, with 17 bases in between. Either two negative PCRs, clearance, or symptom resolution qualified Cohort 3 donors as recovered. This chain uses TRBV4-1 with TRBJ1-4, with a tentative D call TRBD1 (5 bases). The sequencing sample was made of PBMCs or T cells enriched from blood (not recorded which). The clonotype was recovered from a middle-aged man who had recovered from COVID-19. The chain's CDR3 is CASSPNGQGGEKLFF. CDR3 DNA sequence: TGCGCCAGCAGCCCGAACGGGCAGGGAGGCGAAAAACTGTTTTTT.